This T cell receptor (beta chain) appears in the sequencing data of a study of T-cell reconstitution after alpha-beta-depleted transplantation in children (dated by TCRdb to 2015 to 2016). A note on the overall study: Using TCR repertoire profiling, the study quantitatively followed how T-cell immune reconstitution unfolded in children after TCRalphabeta/CD19-depleted allogeneic hematopoietic cell transplantation.

The paper's findings and limits, for the study overall: The high TCRbeta diversity at day 60 in some patients was ascribed to recipient T cells and intrathymic progenitors that had survived conditioning. The frequencies of hyperexpanded clones fell over the following months, and after one year, T-cell counts and TCRbeta diversity were mostly attributed to newly produced T cells. About two months after transplant, the apparently early recovery of alphabetaT-cell counts reportedly depended on just several hundred clones that had expanded rapidly and came from non-depleted graft cells.

According to the study, the label for this sample's treatment or condition signals: allogeneic hematopoietic cell transplantation with graft depleted of TCRalphabeta T cells and CD19 B cells. The children who served as transplant recipients had been given grafts of TCRalphabeta/CD19-depleted allogeneic hematopoietic cells. The junction carries 15 bases between V and J, which are trimmed by 4 bases and 0 bases respectively. Reading from cysteine to phenylalanine, the CDR3 counts 15 amino acids. Of the read, only the CDR3 DNA is kept; its 45 bases are in frame from base 1. The germline V gene yields SQVTM for CDR1 and ANQGSEA for CDR2. In the case of this clonotype: Its antigen is not yet known. No qualities accompany the bases; no much larger clone lies one base away.

The library was produced with PCR. Reads for this sample came from an Illumina HiSeq 2500. To normalize quantification of the TCRbeta repertoire, the TCR libraries were built with molecular barcoding that relied on unique molecular identifiers. TCRdb reanalyzed the raw reads on its own, using fastp at Q25 for trimming and MiXCR for clone calling, and kept in-frame beta chains. Each entry merges the rows of one CDR3 protein and shows their most common DNA and genes. Within this sample are fewer than 750,000 distinct CDR3 sequences, with under 30% of them counted one time only. Clones ranked in the top ten supply 11% to 15% of the sample.

The receptor was isolated from a boy younger than two who had a stem cell transplant for acute myeloid leukemia, so the T cells may come from the graft donor. The rearranged segments are TRBV29-1 and TRBJ1-1; TRBD1 is possibly the D segment (6 matching bases). Sample: PBMCs, mostly from graft donor cells, taken 360 days after TCRalphabeta/CD19-depleted stem cell transplant. The DNA reads TGCAGCGTTGTCCACAGGGTAAATCTGAACACTGAAGCTTTCTTT. It encodes CSVVHRVNLNTEAFF.